This is a list of T cell receptor beta chains from one sample in a study of spatial heterogeneity in lung cancer. TCRdb itself ran the 5' RACE reads through MiXCR, one entry per CDR3 protein. The table has roughly 120,000 distinct CDR3 sequences, 10% to 15% seen once. The specimen was PBMCs, collected at follow-up. The receptors stem from a male donor with early-stage non-small cell lung cancer. Each CDR3 is given with its conserved first and last residue. Each record gives: clone size, J gene, V gene, D gene, CDR3 protein, CDR3 DNA. A D gene is named only where the DNA matches it firmly. Expanded clones are given a class, and other clones once, few, many or no size at all.

>medium-sized|TRBJ2-7|TRBV12-3/TRBV12-4|-
CASSGRLGGQYF
TGTGCCAGCAGTGGACGGTTAGGCGGGCAGTACTTC
>-|TRBJ2-7|TRBV6-2/TRBV6-3|-
CASSYRDYEQYF
TGTGCCAGCAGTTACAGGGACTACGAGCAGTACTTC
>few|TRBJ1-3|TRBV5-4|-
CASSSNSGRNSGNTIYF
TGTGCCAGCAGCTCCAACTCGGGACGCAACTCTGGAAACACCATATATTTT
>-|TRBJ1-2|TRBV4-1|-
CASSQFFGGANGYTF
TGCGCCAGCAGCCAATTCTTCGGGGGGGCGAATGGCTACACCTTC
>many|TRBJ1-2|TRBV28|TRBD1
CASSTGGANYGYTF
TGTGCCAGCAGTACAGGGGGCGCGAACTATGGCTACACCTTC
>few|TRBJ1-5|TRBV20-1|TRBD1
CSARTAGRTGEPQHF
TGCAGTGCTAGGACAGCGGGACGGACAGGTGAGCCCCAGCATTTT
>few|TRBJ1-2|TRBV6-5|TRBD1
CASSYSGDRSNYGYTF
TGTGCCAGCAGTTACTCGGGGGACAGGTCGAACTATGGCTACACCTTC
>few|TRBJ2-7|TRBV6-2/TRBV6-3|TRBD1
CASTPAGQVFAYF
TGTGCCAGCACCCCCGCGGGACAGGTGTTTGCCTACTTC
>many|TRBJ2-7|TRBV20-1|TRBD1
CSAPGQGLYEQYF
TGCAGTGCCCCGGGACAGGGACTTTACGAGCAGTACTTC
>many|TRBJ2-1|TRBV15|TRBD1
CATSRDHPGTGTNEQFF
TGTGCCACCAGCAGAGATCATCCCGGGACAGGGACTAATGAGCAGTTCTTC
>-|TRBJ2-5|TRBV12-3/TRBV12-4|-
CASSMLQETQYF
TGTGCCAGCAGTATGCTGCAAGAGACCCAGTACTTC
>-|TRBJ1-6|TRBV28|-
CASFDRLYNSPLHF
TGTGCCAGCTTTGACAGGTTGTATAATTCACCCCTCCACTTT
>-|TRBJ1-4|TRBV5-8|-
CASSGTPGAGKLFF
TGTGCCAGCAGCGGAACACCAGGGGCCGGAAAACTGTTTTTT
>-|TRBJ2-3|TRBV5-1|-
CASRQDPLRGSDTQYF
TGCGCCAGCAGACAGGATCCCCTCAGAGGATCAGATACGCAGTATTTT
>few|TRBJ1-6|TRBV20-1|-
CSARKTGAQNSPLHF
TGCAGTGCTAGGAAAACCGGGGCCCAAAATTCACCCCTCCACTTT
>few|TRBJ1-1|TRBV9|-
CASTPLRAGTEAFF
TGTGCCAGCACTCCGTTAAGAGCGGGCACTGAAGCTTTCTTT